A selection of T cell receptor beta chains follows, all from one sample in a study of cytomegalovirus exposure and HLA in healthy donors. This table comes from immunoSEQ multiplex PCR, and its TCRdb copy is limited to in-frame clones, with some not included. The sample has under 200,000 clones; 80% to 90% are singletons. The sample was PBMCs. The source of these receptors is a woman younger than 35 in good health and CMV-seronegative. The CDR3 runs from the conserved cysteine through the conserved F or W. Each record gives: clone size, CDR3 length, D gene, V gene, J gene, CDR3 protein, CDR3 DNA. D genes are given only for firm matches. Some rows mark clone size as missing; the rest say once, few, many or name a class of expanded clone.

-	16	TRBD2	TRBV4-1	TRBJ2-4	CASSQEGGRGKNIQYF	TGCGCCAGCAGCCAAGAGGGGGGGAGGGGCAAAAACATTCAGTACTTC
-	14	TRBD2	TRBV9	TRBJ2-7	CASSVSTSGYEQYF	TGTGCCAGCAGCGTATCAACTAGCGGCTACGAGCAGTACTTC
few	14	TRBD2	TRBV7-9	TRBJ2-7	CASGRLAGLNEQYF	TGTGCCAGCGGCCGCCTGGCGGGACTAAACGAGCAGTACTTC
-	15	TRBD2	TRBV6-1	TRBJ2-1	CASSEALAGLNEQFF	TGTGCCAGCAGTGAAGCTCTAGCGGGATTGAATGAGCAGTTCTTC
few	19	TRBD2	TRBV5-1	TRBJ2-3	CASSLRGLAGSSGTDTQYF	TGCGCCAGCAGCTTGCGGGGGCTAGCGGGGTCCTCAGGCACAGATACGCAGTATTTT
-	15	-	TRBV7-6	TRBJ2-3	CASSFSPLPGDTQYF	TGTGCCAGCAGCTTTTCTCCGCTCCCGGGAGATACGCAGTATTTT
-	15	-	TRBV7-9	TRBJ2-7	CASGLGTKASYEQYF	TGTGCCAGCGGATTGGGCACCAAAGCCTCCTACGAGCAGTACTTC
-	16	-	TRBV5-1	TRBJ2-7	CASSISVGLTIYEQYF	TGCGCCAGCAGCATATCCGTCGGACTCACAATCTACGAGCAGTACTTC
-	15	TRBD2	TRBV5-4	TRBJ2-7	CASSRPGTSTYEQYF	TGTGCCAGCAGCCGCCCCGGGACTAGCACCTACGAGCAGTACTTC
-	14	TRBD1	TRBV28	TRBJ2-7	CASSSAGGTYEQYF	TGTGCCAGCAGTTCGGCAGGGGGTACCTACGAGCAGTACTTC
-	13	-	TRBV30	TRBJ2-7	CAWDSGSTSEQYF	TGTGCCTGGGACTCCGGGTCTACCTCCGAGCAGTACTTC
-	15	TRBD2	TRBV7-9	TRBJ2-1	CASSLTSGMKIEQFF	TGTGCCAGCAGCCTGACTAGCGGGATGAAGATTGAGCAGTTCTTC
-	13	TRBD1	TRBV27	TRBJ2-7	CATRTGGSYEQYF	TGTGCCACCCGGACAGGGGGGAGCTACGAGCAGTACTTC
-	12	-	TRBV6-1	TRBJ2-6	CASSRGANVLTF	TGTGCCAGCAGTCGTGGGGCCAACGTCCTGACTTTC
-	17	TRBD2	TRBV28	TRBJ2-7	CASSLWGGPSISYEQYF	TGTGCCAGCAGTTTGTGGGGAGGGCCCTCCATTTCCTACGAGCAGTACTTC
once	15	-	TRBV2	TRBJ1-1	CASRSQGGVNTEAFF	TGTGCCAGCAGGAGTCAAGGAGGGGTAAACACTGAAGCTTTCTTT
once	13	TRBD1	TRBV5-6	TRBJ2-2	CASSRTGGGELFF	TGTGCCAGCAGTAGAACAGGGGGCGGGGAGCTGTTTTTT
few	16	TRBD1	TRBV5-1	TRBJ2-3	CASSFGTGGGTDTQYF	TGCGCCAGCAGCTTCGGAACAGGGGGCGGCACAGATACGCAGTATTTT
-	15	-	TRBV28	TRBJ2-7	CASMTVDQGGYEQYF	TGTGCCAGTATGACCGTAGATCAGGGGGGCTACGAGCAGTACTTC
-	15	TRBD1	TRBV18	TRBJ1-1	CASSPSTGGGAEAFF	TGTGCCAGCTCACCAAGTACAGGGGGAGGAGCTGAAGCTTTCTTT
-	16	TRBD1	TRBV2	TRBJ1-5	CASSSQLGQSYQPQHF	TGTGCCAGCAGTTCACAATTGGGACAGAGCTATCAGCCCCAGCATTTT
-	12	-	TRBV27	TRBJ2-7	CASSSQDYEQYF	TGTGCCAGCAGTTCCCAGGATTACGAGCAGTACTTC
-	20	TRBD2	TRBV5-1	TRBJ2-1	CASYWLPGGGGRASYNEQFF	TGCGCCAGCTATTGGTTACCTGGGGGGGGAGGGCGGGCCTCCTACAATGAGCAGTTCTTC
-	14	-	TRBV15	TRBJ2-7	CATSRGGTSYEQYF	TGTGCCACCAGCAGGGGCGGGACTTCGTACGAGCAGTACTTC
few	15	-	TRBV6-6	TRBJ1-5	CASSSTRQGNQPQHF	TGTGCCAGCAGTTCAACTCGACAGGGCAATCAGCCCCAGCATTTT
-	14	TRBD1	TRBV28	TRBJ2-7	CASRSGTGSGEQYF	TGTGCCAGCAGGTCCGGGACAGGGTCGGGCGAGCAGTACTTC
-	16	-	TRBV5-4	TRBJ2-5	CASSNTRRQIQETQYF	TGTGCCAGCAGCAATACTAGGAGGCAAATCCAAGAGACCCAGTACTTC
-	13	-	TRBV28	TRBJ1-4	CASSLTFGEKLFF	TGTGCCAGCAGTTTAACTTTTGGTGAAAAACTGTTTTTT